The 27 T cell receptor beta chains listed next were all sequenced from one sample in a study of OX40 agonist ivuxolimab in advanced cancers. The table came from immunoSEQ multiplex PCR; TCRdb's copy has only in-frame clones and leaves some out. Here the sample spans about 100,000 clones, roughly 90% being singletons. The sample in question was CD4+ or CD8+ T cells sorted from blood, obtained in a trial of the OX40 agonist ivuxolimab. The receptor source for this set is an adult with an advanced solid tumor such as melanoma, head and neck, liver or kidney cancer.

This clone was observed a single time. The chain has TRBV2 and TRBJ2-6, with 8 bases aligning to TRBD1. The CDR3 totals 16 residues. Germline loops: CDR1 SNHLY, CDR2 FYNNEI. The ends lost 7 bases at V and 0 bases at J; junction bases unmatched: 5. In DNA form, the CDR3 reads TGTGCCAGCACTCTACAGGGGGTCTCTGGGGCCAACGTCCTGACTTTC. This sequence encodes CASTLQGVSGANVLTF.

The chain has TRBV19 and TRBJ1-5; D might be TRBD1 (5 bases). The CDR3 runs 13 residues. Trimming cost V 7 bases and J 6 bases, with 13 bases left between them. Germline CDR1 and CDR2: LNHDA and SQIVND (reference sequence). CDR3 sequence: CASMGEAFQPQHF. The CDR3 bases are TGTGCCAGTATGGGGGAAGCGTTTCAGCCCCAGCATTTT.

The CDR3 sequence: CASSDPTGRSPLHF. The DNA for the CDR3 is TGTGCCAGCAGCGACCCGACAGGGCGTTCACCCCTCCACTTT. The chain combines TRBV9 with TRBJ1-6; TRBD1 aligns across 7 bases. Losses at the gene ends were 3 bases for V and 9 bases for J; bases not matched to a gene: 6. CDR3 length equals 14 residues. Per germline, CDR1 SGDLS and CDR2 YYNGEE.

This chain joins TRBV18 and TRBJ1-5; 8 bases are shared with TRBD1. CDR3 length: 14 amino acids. V lost 5 bases and J lost 2; bases outside the gene matches: 2. Germline assignment: CDR1 KGHSH and CDR2 LQKENI. The DNA of the CDR3 is TGTGCCAGCTCAGCGACAGGGGGCAATCAGCCCCAGCATTTT. As protein: CASSATGGNQPQHF.

Written as DNA, the CDR3 is TGCGCCAGCAGTCCGAGCGGGGGGGCTGAGGAGCAGTTCTTC. Amino acids: CASSPSGGAEEQFF. The genes are TRBV4-1 and TRBJ2-1, with TRBD2 matching over 10 bases. The CDR3 runs 14 residues. Germline assignment: CDR1 MGHRA and CDR2 YSYEKL. V lost 6 bases and J lost 10; bases outside the gene matches: 9.

V is TRBV6-5 and J is TRBJ2-7; possibly TRBD1 or TRBD2 for D (5 bases each). CDR3 length: 14 residues. The ends were cut back, 6 bases at V and 4 bases at J, with 16 bases in the middle. The germline V gene encodes CDR1 MNHEY and CDR2 SVGAGI. The CDR3 loop is CASSLRDLGYEQYF. The CDR3, as DNA: TGTGCCAGCAGCCTCAGGGACCTTGGTTACGAGCAGTACTTC.

In its sample, this clone was seen a few times. The chain has TRBV2 and TRBJ2-7, with 10 bases matching TRBD1. After removal of 4 bases from V and 2 bases from J, the junction contained 2 bases not matched to a gene. The CDR3 is 14 amino acids. Germline V lookup: CDR1 SNHLY, CDR2 FYNNEI. The CDR3 here is CASSGTGGTYEQYF. The CDR3 DNA follows: TGTGCCAGCAGTGGGACAGGGGGGACCTACGAGCAGTACTTC.

The chain employs TRBV7-2 and TRBJ1-6; D may be TRBD1 (5 bases). V lost 4 bases, J lost 7 bases, and 11 bases lay in between. CDR1 is SGHTA and CDR2 is FQGNSA in the germline V gene. This CDR3 comprises 14 residues. The CDR3 loop reads CASSSGTGNSPLHF. The CDR3 DNA sequence: TGTGCCAGCAGCTCCGGGACGGGAAATTCACCCCTCCACTTT.

The chain carries TRBV6-6 and TRBJ1-5, with D possibly matching TRBD1 (5 bases). CDR1 is MNHNY and CDR2 is SVGAGI in the germline V gene (reference sequence). The CDR3 runs 14 residues. The V end lost 5 bases, the J end lost 6 bases, and 14 bases lay between the germline ends. The CDR3 sequence is CASSTGTNGQPQHF. In DNA form, the CDR3 reads TGTGCCAGCAGTACCGGGACGAACGGTCAGCCCCAGCATTTT.

This rearrangement joins TRBV7-2 to TRBJ2-3; TRBD2 is a possible D gene (6 bases). The CDR3 has 12 amino acids. Per germline, CDR1 SGHTA and CDR2 FQGNSA. V was cut by 11 bases and J by 8 bases, with 17 bases left in between. The CDR3 loop is CAGGTLQRTQYF. In DNA, the CDR3 is TGTGCCGGGGGGACGCTACAACGTACGCAGTATTTT.

This clone was detected only once. The chain combines TRBV25-1 with TRBJ1-1; possibly TRBD1 for D (6 bases). This CDR3 spans 14 amino acids. Trimming stripped 2 bases from V and 9 bases from J, with 16 bases between. Germline V gives CDR1 MGHDK, CDR2 SYGVNS. CDR3 loop: CASSELGGTSKAFF. The CDR3 nucleotides are TGTGCCAGCAGTGAACTAGGGGGGACTTCGAAAGCTTTCTTT. Looking up the rest from reference TRBV25-1 and TRBJ1-1 gives the full variable domain: EADIYQTPRYLVIGTGKKITLECSQTMGHDKMYWYQQDPGMELHLIHYSYGVNSTEKGDLSSESTVSRIRTEHFPLTLESARPSHTSQYLCASSELGGTSKAFFGQGTRLTVV.

The rearrangement uses TRBV6-1 and TRBJ2-7; 8 bases match TRBD1. V gave up 2 bases and J gave up 3 bases; unmatched junction bases: 6. The CDR3 covers 15 residues. CDR1 is MNHNS and CDR2 is SASEGT in the germline V gene. The CDR3 DNA follows: TGTGCCAGCAGTGAACCGGGACAGGCGGTCTACGAGCAGTACTTC. Amino acid sequence: CASSEPGQAVYEQYF.

This chain links TRBV21-1 with TRBJ2-7; the D call TRBD2 from the table was never checked on the DNA. TRBV21-1 is a documented pseudogene. The CDR3 contains 17 residues. The CDR3 DNA reads as TGTGCCAGCAATTTTCAAGGAGCGGTGGAGGGGTCCTACGAGCAGTACTTC. The encoded protein is CASNFQGAVEGSYEQYF.

The V call is TRBV11-2, the J call TRBJ1-1, with D hard to call. CDR1 SGHAT and CDR2 FQNNGV come from the germline V gene. This CDR3 is built from 14 residues. Trimming removed 3 bases at V and 3 bases at J, with 11 bases between. The CDR3 here is CASSLTRRDTEAFF. The DNA of the CDR3 is TGTGCCAGCAGCTTGACCCGTCGGGACACTGAAGCTTTCTTT.

This chain uses TRBV6-4 with TRBJ2-2, with TRBD2 matching 11 bases. Trimming removed 4 bases from V and 10 bases from J; junction bases left unmatched: 14. The CDR3 has 17 amino acids. The germline V gene has CDR1 MRHNA and CDR2 SNTAGT. The CDR3: CASSGSGGVPTYVELFF. CDR3 nucleotide sequence: TGTGCCAGCAGTGGTAGCGGGGGGGTTCCGACCTATGTGGAGCTGTTTTTT.

Note on this clone: Compared with germline, one end of the junction differs, possibly owing to a read error. CDR3 in amino acids: CASTLDGRSYEQYF. In DNA form, the CDR3 reads TGTGCCAGCACCTTGGACGGTCGCTCCTACGAGCAGTACTTC. The rearrangement links TRBV5-4 to TRBJ2-7; D is ambiguous. Germline V gives CDR1 SGHNT, CDR2 YYREEE (reference sequence). This CDR3 contains 14 residues.

V is TRBV9 and J is TRBJ1-6; 11 bases match TRBD1. Germline V gene lookup returns CDR1 SGDLS and CDR2 YYNGEE. This CDR3 is 15 amino acids long. V was pared by 0 bases and J by 9 bases, with 2 bases of the junction left unmatched. Here the CDR3 reads CASSVGTGGSSPLHF. DNA for the CDR3: TGTGCCAGCAGCGTAGGGACAGGGGGCTCTTCACCCCTCCACTTT.

J is TRBJ2-7 and V is TRBV28, with D unclear. The CDR3 covers 15 residues. Germline V gene lookup returns CDR1 MDHEN and CDR2 SYDVKM. V lost 0 bases, J lost 0 bases, and 9 bases lay in between. CDR3 loop: CASSLWHGSSYEQYF. The CDR3 DNA is TGTGCCAGCAGTTTATGGCACGGAAGCTCCTACGAGCAGTACTTC.

The rearrangement joins TRBV6-6 to TRBJ2-3; 7 positions agree with TRBD2. V lost 0 bases and J lost 2; bases outside the gene matches: 5. This CDR3 contains 16 residues. Per the germline V gene, CDR1 is MNHNY and CDR2 is SVGAGI (reference sequence). The CDR3 coding sequence is TGTGCCAGCAGTTACTCTCTAGCGGACCCCACAGATACGCAGTATTTT. Translated, it gives CASSYSLADPTDTQYF.

The chain carries TRBV28 and TRBJ1-5, with a weak D call TRBD1 (6 bases). Trimming shortened V by 6 bases and J by 3 bases, and 9 bases separated the two germline ends. This CDR3 is built from 13 residues. CDR1 is MDHEN, CDR2 SYDVKM, per germline. CDR3 amino acids: CASRRDNNQPQHF. CDR3 sequence (DNA): TGTGCCAGCAGGCGGGACAACAATCAGCCCCAGCATTTT.

The rearrangement joins TRBV28 to TRBJ2-1; D may be TRBD2 (5 bases). Germline CDR1 MDHEN, CDR2 SYDVKM. V was pared by 3 bases and J by 1 base, with 7 bases between. CDR3 length equals 14 residues. CDR3 amino acids: CASSFRGSYNEQFF. CDR3 DNA: TGTGCCAGCAGTTTCCGGGGATCCTACAATGAGCAGTTCTTC.

The chain uses TRBV4-3 and TRBJ2-3, with D perhaps matching TRBD1 (6 bases). Trimming left V 0 bases short and J 0 bases short, with 10 bases between. CDR1 LGHNA and CDR2 YSLEER come from the germline V gene. This CDR3 is 16 amino acids long. The CDR3 sequence: CASSQEGGQSTDTQYF. The CDR3 DNA reads as TGCGCCAGCAGCCAAGAGGGTGGACAGAGCACAGATACGCAGTATTTT.

The table lists this clone with a few counts. This rearrangement joins TRBV10-3 to TRBJ1-5, with 8 bases identical to TRBD1. Germline loops: CDR1 ENHRY, CDR2 SYGVKD. Germline trimming cut 2 bases from V and 3 bases from J; bases unmatched to any gene: 9. This CDR3 has 17 residues. The CDR3 spells CAISERPQGETNQPQHF. The CDR3 nucleotides read TGTGCCATCAGTGAGAGGCCACAGGGGGAAACCAATCAGCCCCAGCATTTT.

With respect to this clone: This CDR3 is missing its conserved last phenylalanine or tryptophan, likely due to a read error. Because the CDR3's place on the DNA is in doubt, the DNA is left out and the CDR3 is given as listed by TCRdb. The V and J genes are TRBV7-9 and TRBJ1-1; TRBD1, the table's D call, lacks a check against the DNA. The CDR3 extends over 12 residues, inclusive of both ends. Germline CDR1 reads SEHNR; CDR2 reads FQNEAQ (reference sequence). This CDR3 reads CASSLDWTGFIV.

This chain joins TRBV2 and TRBJ1-2; 10 bases are shared with TRBD1. Looked up from germline, CDR1 is SNHLY and CDR2 is FYNNEI. V lost 5 bases, J lost 8 bases, and 5 bases stayed unmatched. The CDR3 loop spans 13 amino acids. The CDR3 coding sequence is TGTGCCAGCAGTCCCGGGACAGGGGAGGGCTACACCTTC. Translation: CASSPGTGEGYTF. The full variable domain, its missing parts supplied by reference TRBV2 and TRBJ1-2, is EPEVTQTPSHQVTQMGQEVILRCVPISNHLYFYWYRQILGQKVEFLVSFYNNEISEKSEIFDDQFSVERPDGSNFTLKIRSTKLEDSAMYFCASSPGTGEGYTFGSGTRLTVV.

As concerns this clone: The same CDR3 arises from other DNA sequences in this sample as well. This chain uses TRBV5-1 with TRBJ1-2; D is undetermined. CDR3 length equals 14 residues. CDR1 and CDR2 from the germline V gene are SGHRS and YFSETQ. V gave up 0 bases and J gave up 0 bases, with 6 bases separating them. The CDR3 protein is CASSLGQANYGYTF. In DNA form, the CDR3 reads TGCGCCAGCAGCTTGGGACAAGCTAACTATGGCTACACCTTC.

The rearrangement joins TRBV19 to TRBJ2-1; D could derive from TRBD1 or TRBD2 (6 bases each). This CDR3 region has 16 residues. The V end was cut by 8 bases, the J end by 4 bases, with 21 bases between. Germline lookup yields CDR1 LNHDA and CDR2 SQIVND (reference sequence). CDR3 residues: CASGGPGSSAYNEQFF. DNA of the CDR3: TGTGCCAGTGGGGGGCCCGGGTCTTCAGCTTACAATGAGCAGTTCTTC.